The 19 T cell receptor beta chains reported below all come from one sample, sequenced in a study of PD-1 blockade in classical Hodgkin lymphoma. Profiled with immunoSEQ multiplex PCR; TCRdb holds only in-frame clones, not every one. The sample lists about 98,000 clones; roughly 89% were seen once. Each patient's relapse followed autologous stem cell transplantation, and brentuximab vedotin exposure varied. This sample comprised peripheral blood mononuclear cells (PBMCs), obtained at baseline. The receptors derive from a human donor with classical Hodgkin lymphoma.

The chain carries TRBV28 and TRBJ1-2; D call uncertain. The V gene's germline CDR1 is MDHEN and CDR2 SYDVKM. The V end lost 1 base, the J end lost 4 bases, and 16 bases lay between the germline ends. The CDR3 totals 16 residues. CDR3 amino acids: CASSLSTAVVLYGYTF. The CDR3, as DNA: TGTGCCAGCAGTTTATCAACAGCAGTGGTGCTCTATGGCTACACCTTC.

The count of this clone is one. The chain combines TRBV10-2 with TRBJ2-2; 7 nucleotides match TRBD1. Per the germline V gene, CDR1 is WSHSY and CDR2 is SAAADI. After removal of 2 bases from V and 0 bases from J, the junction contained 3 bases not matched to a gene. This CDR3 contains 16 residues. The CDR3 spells CASSEIQGANTGELFF. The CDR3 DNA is TGCGCCAGCAGTGAGATCCAGGGGGCGAACACCGGGGAGCTGTTTTTT.

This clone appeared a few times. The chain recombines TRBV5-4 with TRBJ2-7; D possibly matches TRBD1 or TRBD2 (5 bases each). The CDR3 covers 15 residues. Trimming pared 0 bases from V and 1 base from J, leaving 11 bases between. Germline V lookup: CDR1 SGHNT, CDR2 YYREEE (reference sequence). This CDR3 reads CASSLVAGSSYEQYF. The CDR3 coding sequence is TGTGCCAGCAGCTTGGTGGCAGGGAGTTCCTACGAGCAGTACTTC.

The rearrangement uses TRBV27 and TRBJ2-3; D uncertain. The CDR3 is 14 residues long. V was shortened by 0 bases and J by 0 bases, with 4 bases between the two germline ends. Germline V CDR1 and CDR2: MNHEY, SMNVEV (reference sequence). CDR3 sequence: CASSLSDSTDTQYF. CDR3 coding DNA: TGTGCCAGCAGTTTATCTGACAGCACAGATACGCAGTATTTT.

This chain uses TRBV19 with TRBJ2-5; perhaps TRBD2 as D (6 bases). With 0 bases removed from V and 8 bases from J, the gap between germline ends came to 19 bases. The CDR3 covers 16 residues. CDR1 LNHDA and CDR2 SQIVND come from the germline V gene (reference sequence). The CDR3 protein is CASSIDQGGALGTQYF. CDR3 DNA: TGTGCCAGTAGTATAGATCAAGGAGGGGCCCTAGGAACCCAGTACTTC.

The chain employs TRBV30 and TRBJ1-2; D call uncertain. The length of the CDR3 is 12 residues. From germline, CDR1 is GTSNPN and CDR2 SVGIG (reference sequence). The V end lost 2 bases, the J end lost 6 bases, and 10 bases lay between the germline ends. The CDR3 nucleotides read TGTGCCTGGAGTACGAAAAACCATGGCTACACCTTC. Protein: CAWSTKNHGYTF.

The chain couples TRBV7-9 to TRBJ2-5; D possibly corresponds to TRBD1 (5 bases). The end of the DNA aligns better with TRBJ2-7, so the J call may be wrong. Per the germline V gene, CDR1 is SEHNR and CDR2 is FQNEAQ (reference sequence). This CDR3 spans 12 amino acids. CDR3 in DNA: TGTGCCAGCAGCTTCGACAGCTACGAGCAGTACTTC. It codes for CASSFDSYEQYF.

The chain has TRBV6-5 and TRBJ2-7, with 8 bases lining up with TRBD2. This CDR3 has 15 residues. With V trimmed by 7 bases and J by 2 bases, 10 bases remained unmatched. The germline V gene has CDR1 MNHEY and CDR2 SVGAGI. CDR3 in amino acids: CASTMDLAGPYEQYF. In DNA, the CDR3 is TGTGCCAGCACGATGGACCTAGCGGGCCCCTACGAGCAGTACTTC.

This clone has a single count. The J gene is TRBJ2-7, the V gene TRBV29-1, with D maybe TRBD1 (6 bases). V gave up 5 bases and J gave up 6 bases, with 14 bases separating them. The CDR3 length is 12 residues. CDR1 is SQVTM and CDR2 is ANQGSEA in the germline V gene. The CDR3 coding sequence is TGCAGCGTTTTAGGGACAAGAGGCGAGCAGTACTTC. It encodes CSVLGTRGEQYF.

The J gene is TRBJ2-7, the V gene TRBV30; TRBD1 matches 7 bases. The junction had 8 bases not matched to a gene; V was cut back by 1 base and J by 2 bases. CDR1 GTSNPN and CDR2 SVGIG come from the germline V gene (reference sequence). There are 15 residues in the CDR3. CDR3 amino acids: CAWSGRQGLPYEQYF. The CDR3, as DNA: TGTGCCTGGAGTGGTCGACAGGGTCTGCCCTACGAGCAGTACTTC.

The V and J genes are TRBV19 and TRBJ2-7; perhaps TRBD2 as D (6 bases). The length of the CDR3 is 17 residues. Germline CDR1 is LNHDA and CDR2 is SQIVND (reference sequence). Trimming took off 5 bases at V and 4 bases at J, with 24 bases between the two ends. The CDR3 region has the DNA TGTGCCAGTAGTGCCGTGCCGGGACTCCTGCAACAGTACGAGCAGTACTTC. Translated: CASSAVPGLLQQYEQYF.

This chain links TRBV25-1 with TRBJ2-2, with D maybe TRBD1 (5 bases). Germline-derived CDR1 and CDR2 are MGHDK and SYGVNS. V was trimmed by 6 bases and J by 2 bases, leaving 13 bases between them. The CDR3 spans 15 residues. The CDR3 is CASSRPGQNTGELFF. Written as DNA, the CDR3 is TGTGCCAGCAGCCGTCCTGGACAAAACACCGGGGAGCTGTTTTTT.

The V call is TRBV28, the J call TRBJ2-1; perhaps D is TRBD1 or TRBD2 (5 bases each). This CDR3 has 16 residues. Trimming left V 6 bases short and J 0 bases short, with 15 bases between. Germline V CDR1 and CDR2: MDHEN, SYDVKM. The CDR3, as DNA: TGTGCCAGCAGCCGCGCGTGGGGGATCTCCTACAATGAGCAGTTCTTC. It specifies CASSRAWGISYNEQFF.

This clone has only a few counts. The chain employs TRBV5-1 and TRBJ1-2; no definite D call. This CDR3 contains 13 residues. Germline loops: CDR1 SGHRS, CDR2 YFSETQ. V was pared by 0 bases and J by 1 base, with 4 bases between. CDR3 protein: CASSLGFNYGYTF. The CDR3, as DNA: TGCGCCAGCAGCTTGGGATTTAACTATGGCTACACCTTC.

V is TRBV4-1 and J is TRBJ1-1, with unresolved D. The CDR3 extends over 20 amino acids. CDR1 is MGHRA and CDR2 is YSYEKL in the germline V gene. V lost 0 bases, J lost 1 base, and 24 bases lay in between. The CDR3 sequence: CASSQDGSPNALIRNTEAFF. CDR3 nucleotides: TGCGCCAGCAGCCAAGATGGGTCGCCAAATGCTTTGATTAGGAACACTGAAGCTTTCTTT.

CDR3 protein: CSAKIIYEQYF. The CDR3 DNA reads TGCAGTGCTAAAATTATCTACGAGCAGTACTTC. The V gene is TRBV20-1, the J gene TRBJ2-7; D unresolved. This CDR3 contains 11 residues. In germline, CDR1 is DFQATT, CDR2 SNEGSKA (reference sequence). The V gene lost 4 bases and the J gene lost 3 bases, with 7 bases spanning the gap.

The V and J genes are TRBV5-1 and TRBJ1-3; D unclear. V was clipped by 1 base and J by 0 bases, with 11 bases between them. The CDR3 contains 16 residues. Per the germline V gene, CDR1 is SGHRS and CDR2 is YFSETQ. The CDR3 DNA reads TGCGCCAGCAGCTTGTTTGGGGAAAGCTCTGGAAACACCATATATTTT. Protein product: CASSLFGESSGNTIYF.

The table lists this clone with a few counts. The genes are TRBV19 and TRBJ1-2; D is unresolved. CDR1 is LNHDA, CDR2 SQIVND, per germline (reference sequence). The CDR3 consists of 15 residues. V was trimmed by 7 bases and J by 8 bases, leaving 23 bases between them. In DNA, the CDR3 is TGTGCCAGTATAACCTCTTCCCGGGTCTACGGAGGCTACACCTTC. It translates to CASITSSRVYGGYTF.

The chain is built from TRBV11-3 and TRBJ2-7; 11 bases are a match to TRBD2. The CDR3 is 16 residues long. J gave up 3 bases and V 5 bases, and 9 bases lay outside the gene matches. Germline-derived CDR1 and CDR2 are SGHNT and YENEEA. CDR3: CASSLGLAGGSYEQYF. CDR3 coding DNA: TGTGCCAGCAGCCTCGGGCTAGCGGGAGGAAGCTACGAGCAGTACTTC.